The TCR beta chain under discussion was sequenced for a study of blood T cell repertoires in COVID-19. Background on the study: The United States, Italy and Spain were the sources of the acute and convalescent COVID-19 samples. Sources were T cells, B-cell-depleted T cells, or PBMCs; the material itself was cDNA or gDNA.

CDR3 length equals 12 residues. V lost 6 bases and J lost 4; bases outside the gene matches: 2. Germline assignment: CDR1 SQVTM and CDR2 ANQGSEA. Source study methods: Reference gene primer amplification in the assay estimated nucleated cell counts. Data came from immunoSEQ multiplex PCR; TCRdb stores just in-frame clones and leaves some out. Clone size and the V and J calls come from that table; the DNA yielded D and trimming. The table has 250,000 or so clones, about nine tenths seen once. J is TRBJ1-4 and V is TRBV29-1, with 7 bases lining up with TRBD1. This clonotype was sampled from a woman in her forties who had recovered from COVID-19. Material: peripheral blood. CDR3 sequence (DNA): TGCAGCGTCCGACAGGGTAATGAAAAACTGTTTTTT. It encodes CSVRQGNEKLFF.